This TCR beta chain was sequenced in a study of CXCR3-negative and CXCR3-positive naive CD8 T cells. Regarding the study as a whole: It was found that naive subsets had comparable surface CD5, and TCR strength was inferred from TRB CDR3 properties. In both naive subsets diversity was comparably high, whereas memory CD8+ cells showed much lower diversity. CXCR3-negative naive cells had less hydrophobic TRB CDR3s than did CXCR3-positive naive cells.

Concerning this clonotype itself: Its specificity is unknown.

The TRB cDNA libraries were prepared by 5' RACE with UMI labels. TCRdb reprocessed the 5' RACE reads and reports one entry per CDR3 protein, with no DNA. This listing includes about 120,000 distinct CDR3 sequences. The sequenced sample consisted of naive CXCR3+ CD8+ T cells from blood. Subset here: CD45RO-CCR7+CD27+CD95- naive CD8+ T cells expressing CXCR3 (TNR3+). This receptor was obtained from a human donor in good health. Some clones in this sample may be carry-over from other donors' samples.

The CDR3 protein is CSVEAGTGHGYTF. The chain is built from TRBV29-1 and TRBJ1-2; absent DNA, TCRdb's TRBD1 call cannot be checked. There are 13 residues in the CDR3. CDR1 and CDR2 from the germline V gene are SQVTM and ANQGSEA.